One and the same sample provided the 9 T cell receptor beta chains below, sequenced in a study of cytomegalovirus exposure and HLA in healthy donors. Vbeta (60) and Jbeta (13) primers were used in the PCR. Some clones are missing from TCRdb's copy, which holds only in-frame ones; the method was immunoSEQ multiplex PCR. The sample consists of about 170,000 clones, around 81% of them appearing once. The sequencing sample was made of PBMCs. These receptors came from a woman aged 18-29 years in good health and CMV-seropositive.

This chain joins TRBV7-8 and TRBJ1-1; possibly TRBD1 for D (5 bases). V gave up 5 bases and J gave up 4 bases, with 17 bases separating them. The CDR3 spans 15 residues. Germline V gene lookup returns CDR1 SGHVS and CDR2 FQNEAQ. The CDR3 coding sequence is TGTGCCAGCAGCCCAGGCCCAGGGAGGGGCACTGAAGCTTTCTTT. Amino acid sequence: CASSPGPGRGTEAFF.

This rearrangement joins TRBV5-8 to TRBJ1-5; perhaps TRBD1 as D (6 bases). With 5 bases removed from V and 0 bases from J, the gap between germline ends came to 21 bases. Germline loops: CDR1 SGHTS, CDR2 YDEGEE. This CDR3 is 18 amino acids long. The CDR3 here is CASSSDRDKPISNQPQHF. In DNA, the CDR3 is TGTGCCAGCAGTTCCGACCGGGACAAACCGATTAGCAATCAGCCCCAGCATTTT. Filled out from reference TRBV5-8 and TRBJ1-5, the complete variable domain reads EAGVTQSPTHLIKTRGQQATLRCSPISGHTSVYWYQQALGLGLQFLLWYDEGEERNRGNFPPRFSGRQFPNYSSELNVNALELEDSALYLCASSSDRDKPISNQPQHFGDGTRLSIL.

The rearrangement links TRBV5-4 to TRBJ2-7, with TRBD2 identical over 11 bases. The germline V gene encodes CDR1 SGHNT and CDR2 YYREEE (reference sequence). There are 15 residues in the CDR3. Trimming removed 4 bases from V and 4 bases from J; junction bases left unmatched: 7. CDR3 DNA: TGTGCCAGCAGCGCTAGCGGGGGGACCAGGTACGAGCAGTACTTC. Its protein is CASSASGGTRYEQYF.

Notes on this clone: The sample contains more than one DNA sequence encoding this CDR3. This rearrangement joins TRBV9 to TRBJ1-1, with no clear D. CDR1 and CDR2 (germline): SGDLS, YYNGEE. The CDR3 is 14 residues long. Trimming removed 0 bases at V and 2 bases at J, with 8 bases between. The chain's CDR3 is CASSVGRLNTEAFF. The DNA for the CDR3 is TGTGCCAGCAGCGTAGGGCGGCTAAACACTGAAGCTTTCTTT.

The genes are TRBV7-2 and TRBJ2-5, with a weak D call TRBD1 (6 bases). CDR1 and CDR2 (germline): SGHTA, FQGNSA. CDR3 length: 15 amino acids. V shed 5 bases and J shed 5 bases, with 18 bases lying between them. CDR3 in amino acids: CASSQGYRVWETQYF. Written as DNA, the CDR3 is TGTGCCAGCAGCCAAGGGTACAGGGTGTGGGAGACCCAGTACTTC.

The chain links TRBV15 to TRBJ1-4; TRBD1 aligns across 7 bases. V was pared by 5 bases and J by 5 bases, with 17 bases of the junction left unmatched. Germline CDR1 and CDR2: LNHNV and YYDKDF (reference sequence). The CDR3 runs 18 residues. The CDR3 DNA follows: TGTGCCACCAGCGGCGATACAGGGGAAAGGATTCAGAATGAAAAACTGTTTTTT. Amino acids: CATSGDTGERIQNEKLFF.

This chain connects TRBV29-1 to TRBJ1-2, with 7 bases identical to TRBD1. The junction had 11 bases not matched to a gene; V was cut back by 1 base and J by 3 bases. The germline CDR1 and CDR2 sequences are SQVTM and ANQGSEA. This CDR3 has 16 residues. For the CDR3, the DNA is TGCAGCGTTGAAGGACAGGGACGATTGGGGGACTATGGCTACACCTTC. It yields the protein CSVEGQGRLGDYGYTF.

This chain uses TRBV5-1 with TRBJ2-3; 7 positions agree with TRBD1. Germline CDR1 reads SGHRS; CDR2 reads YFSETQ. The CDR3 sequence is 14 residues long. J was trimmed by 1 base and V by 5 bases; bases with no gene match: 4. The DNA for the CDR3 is TGCGCCAGCAGACCGGGGACAGGCACAGATACGCAGTATTTT. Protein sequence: CASRPGTGTDTQYF.

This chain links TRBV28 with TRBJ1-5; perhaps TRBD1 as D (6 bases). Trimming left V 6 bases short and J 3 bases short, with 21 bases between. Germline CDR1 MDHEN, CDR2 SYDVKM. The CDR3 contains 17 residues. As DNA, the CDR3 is TGTGCCAGCAGCTCACCCACAGGGCCCGGCCCCAATCAGCCCCAGCATTTT. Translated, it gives CASSSPTGPGPNQPQHF.